The rows below give T cell receptor beta chains drawn from one sample of a study of cytomegalovirus exposure and HLA in healthy donors. TCRdb's table, derived via immunoSEQ multiplex PCR, lists solely in-frame clones and lacks some. Of roughly 180,000 clones listed, nearly 80% are singletons. The sequenced sample consisted of PBMCs. The receptors were sampled from a female donor in good health and CMV-seronegative. Both conserved end residues are part of each CDR3. D genes are given only for firm matches. Clone size is given for some rows only: seen once, a few or many times, or a class if the clone is expanded.

>NA|TRBD1|TRBV5-4|TRBJ1-2
CASKLLGQGTSYGYTF
TGTGCCAGCAAACTACTGGGACAGGGAACCTCTTATGGCTACACCTTC
>NA|TRBD2|TRBV5-4|TRBJ2-3
CASSLGLAGQDTQYF
TGTGCCAGCAGCTTAGGACTAGCGGGACAGGATACGCAGTATTTT
>NA|NA|TRBV12-5|TRBJ1-1
CASGLAQGFTEAFF
TGTGCTAGTGGTTTGGCACAGGGTTTCACTGAAGCTTTCTTT
>few|TRBD1|TRBV2|TRBJ2-7
CASSPGQSYEQYF
TGTGCCAGCAGTCCGGGACAGTCCTACGAGCAGTACTTC
>NA|NA|TRBV7-9|TRBJ2-7
CASSLSSGILYEQYF
TGTGCCAGCAGCTTATCCTCCGGGATCCTCTACGAGCAGTACTTC
>NA|NA|TRBV2|TRBJ1-3
CASSVEGGNTIYF
TGTGCCAGCAGTGTTGAGGGTGGAAACACCATATATTTT
>NA|TRBD1|TRBV27|TRBJ1-2
CASSYGTDYGYTF
TGTGCCAGCAGTTATGGGACAGACTATGGCTACACCTTC
>NA|NA|TRBV6-1|TRBJ2-7
CASNVDRIYEQYF
TGTGCCAGCAACGTTGACAGAATCTACGAGCAGTACTTC
>once|NA|TRBV7-7|TRBJ2-3
CASSRYVADTQYF
TGTGCCAGCAGCCGGTACGTGGCAGATACGCAGTATTTT
>NA|TRBD2|TRBV5-5|TRBJ2-7
CASSLGFGLAEYEQYF
TGTGCCAGCAGCTTAGGTTTTGGACTAGCGGAATACGAGCAGTACTTC
>NA|NA|TRBV6-1|TRBJ1-5
CASSLYRDQPQHF
TGTGCCAGCAGTCTTTACAGAGATCAGCCCCAGCATTTT
>NA|TRBD2|TRBV6-5|TRBJ2-7
CASSYSGGVYEQYF
TGTGCCAGCAGTTACTCGGGGGGGGTCTACGAGCAGTACTTC
>NA|NA|TRBV7-6|TRBJ2-2
CASSSTVGTGELFF
TGTGCCAGCAGCTCGACAGTTGGCACCGGGGAGCTGTTTTTT
>few|NA|TRBV4-1|TRBJ1-6
CASSQGRQTLNSPLHF
TGCGCCAGCAGCCAAGGTCGACAAACCCTCAATTCACCCCTCCACTTT
>few|TRBD1|TRBV9|TRBJ2-1
CASSRDSSYNEQFF
TGTGCCAGCTCCCGGGACAGCTCCTACAATGAGCAGTTCTTC
>NA|NA|TRBV11-3|TRBJ1-5
CASSLGGGQPQHF
TGTGCCAGCAGCTTAGGGGGCGGTCAGCCCCAGCATTTT
>NA|TRBD2|TRBV29-1|TRBJ2-1
CSATSEPSGGAHEQFF
TGCAGCGCGACATCGGAGCCTAGCGGGGGGGCACATGAGCAGTTCTTC
>NA|TRBD2|TRBV28|TRBJ2-1
CANPIRREGMNEQFF
TGTGCCAACCCGATCCGGCGGGAGGGCATGAATGAGCAGTTCTTC
>NA|NA|TRBV5-6|TRBJ1-6
CASSSFGGGNSPLHF
TGTGCCAGCAGCTCGTTTGGGGGAGGTAATTCACCCCTCCACTTT
>NA|TRBD1|TRBV9|TRBJ2-1
CASSASTGGANDNEQFF
TGTGCCAGCAGCGCCTCGACAGGGGGCGCGAACGACAATGAGCAGTTCTTC
>NA|TRBD1|TRBV2|TRBJ2-7
CASSGLLGQGSSYEQYF
TGTGCCAGCAGTGGATTACTGGGACAGGGGTCCTCCTACGAGCAGTACTTC
>NA|NA|TRBV5-1|TRBJ2-7
CASSLAGVHEQYF
TGCGCCAGCAGCTTGGCGGGAGTACACGAGCAGTACTTC
>NA|NA|TRBV28|TRBJ1-6
CASSLGLRGSPLHF
TGTGCCAGCAGTTTGGGCCTTCGGGGTTCACCCCTCCACTTT
>NA|TRBD2|TRBV7-9|TRBJ2-3
CASSLWSSGRETDTQYF
TGTGCCAGCAGCTTATGGTCTAGCGGGAGGGAAACAGATACGCAGTATTTT
>NA|TRBD2|TRBV11-3|TRBJ2-1
CASSPRTSGNEQFF
TGTGCCAGCAGCCCTCGGACTAGCGGGAATGAGCAGTTCTTC
>NA|TRBD1|TRBV6-6|TRBJ2-7
CASSNRDRGNYEQYF
TGTGCCAGCAGTAACCGGGACAGGGGAAACTACGAGCAGTACTTC
>NA|NA|TRBV6-1|TRBJ1-6
CASSEDSGGYNSPLHF
TGTGCCAGCAGTGAGGACTCCGGGGGCTATAATTCACCCCTCCACTTT
>NA|TRBD1|TRBV5-4|TRBJ2-7
CASSPTQGLTYEQYF
TGTGCCAGCAGCCCAACACAGGGGCTGACCTACGAGCAGTACTTC
>NA|TRBD1|TRBV5-1|TRBJ1-2
CASSLTGGDGYTF
TGCGCCAGCAGCTTGACAGGGGGGGATGGCTACACCTTC
>NA|NA|TRBV27|TRBJ2-7
CASSLSPRQSSSSYEQYF
TGTGCCAGCAGTTTATCCCCCAGACAGTCGAGTAGCTCCTACGAGCAGTACTTC
>NA|NA|TRBV27|TRBJ1-6
CASSSAEGLWNNSPLHF
TGTGCCAGCAGTTCCGCCGAGGGCCTCTGGAATAATTCACCCCTCCACTTT
>few|TRBD2|TRBV29-1|TRBJ2-3
CSVPTSGGFDTQYF
TGCAGCGTCCCGACTAGCGGGGGGTTCGATACGCAGTATTTT
>NA|TRBD1|TRBV7-9|TRBJ2-6
CSSSPKGTGRLGANVLTF
TGTTCCAGCAGCCCCAAGGGGACAGGGAGGTTGGGGGCCAACGTCCTGACTTTC
>NA|TRBD2|TRBV19|TRBJ2-1
CASIRSSGGAYNEQFF
TGTGCCAGTATTCGATCTAGCGGGGGGGCCTACAATGAGCAGTTCTTC
>NA|TRBD1|TRBV5-6|TRBJ2-7
CASSVAGTGAYEQYF
TGTGCCAGCAGCGTCGCCGGGACAGGGGCCTACGAGCAGTACTTC
>once|TRBD2|TRBV4-2|TRBJ2-5
CASSQAGTSGYQETQYF
TGTGCCAGCAGCCAGGCCGGGACTAGCGGGTACCAAGAGACCCAGTACTTC
>once|NA|TRBV19|TRBJ2-3
CATSAGTDTQYF
TGTGCCACCTCCGCAGGAACAGATACGCAGTATTTT
>NA|TRBD1|TRBV5-4|TRBJ2-7
CASSAGQGTYEQYF
TGTGCCAGCAGCGCGGGACAGGGAACGTACGAGCAGTACTTC
>NA|NA|TRBV15|TRBJ2-5
CATSRDLAGGQGETQYF
TGTGCCACCAGCAGAGATCTTGCCGGGGGGCAAGGGGAGACCCAGTACTTC
>NA|NA|TRBV30|TRBJ2-5
CAWSGRGQETQYF
TGTGCCTGGAGCGGCAGGGGTCAAGAGACCCAGTACTTC
>NA|TRBD1|TRBV27|TRBJ1-6
CASSADRGVSSYNSPLHF
TGTGCCAGCAGTGCGGACAGGGGGGTGAGCTCCTATAATTCACCCCTCCACTTT
>NA|TRBD1|TRBV28|TRBJ2-7
CASSPGTGSYEQYF
TGTGCCAGCAGTCCCGGGACAGGGTCGTACGAGCAGTACTTC
>NA|NA|TRBV19|TRBJ2-3
CASSIGTDTQYF
TGTGCCAGTAGTATCGGGACAGATACGCAGTATTTT
>NA|NA|TRBV7-9|TRBJ1-4
CASSLVLRTTNEKLFF
TGTGCCAGCAGCTTAGTCTTGCGTACAACTAATGAAAAACTGTTTTTT
>NA|NA|TRBV9|TRBJ2-5
CASNRAGQQETQYF
TGTGCCAGCAATCGGGCAGGGCAACAAGAGACCCAGTACTTC
>few|NA|TRBV11-3|TRBJ1-1
CASSLGVWGVSTEAFF
TGTGCCAGCAGCTTAGGGGTGTGGGGGGTTAGCACTGAAGCTTTCTTT
>NA|NA|TRBV7-9|TRBJ1-6
CASSQNRDSPLHF
TGTGCCAGCAGCCAGAACAGGGATTCACCCCTCCACTTT
>few|NA|TRBV6-1|TRBJ1-1
CASGRTTEAFF
TGTGCCAGCGGGAGGACCACTGAAGCTTTCTTT
>NA|TRBD1|TRBV5-1|TRBJ1-4
CASSPGQGAGKLFF
TGCGCCAGCAGCCCCGGACAGGGGGCGGGAAAACTGTTTTTT
>NA|NA|TRBV19|TRBJ1-2
CASSILPGLLGYTF
TGTGCCAGTAGTATCTTACCGGGACTCCTTGGCTACACCTTC